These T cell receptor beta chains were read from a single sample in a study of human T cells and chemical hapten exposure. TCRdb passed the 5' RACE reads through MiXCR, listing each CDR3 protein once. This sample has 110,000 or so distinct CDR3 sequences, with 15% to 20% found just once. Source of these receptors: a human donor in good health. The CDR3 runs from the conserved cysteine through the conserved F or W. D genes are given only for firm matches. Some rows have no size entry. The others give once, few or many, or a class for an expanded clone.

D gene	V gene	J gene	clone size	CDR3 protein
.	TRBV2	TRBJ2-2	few	CASSGENTGELFF
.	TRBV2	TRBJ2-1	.	CASSESGRVNEQFF
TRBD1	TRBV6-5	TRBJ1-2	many	CASSLRTGVALIGYTF
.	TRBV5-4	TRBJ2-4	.	CASSPDTLAKNIQYF
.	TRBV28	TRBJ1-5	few	CASSSLPGSNQPQHF
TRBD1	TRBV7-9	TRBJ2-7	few	CASSSPGQGLHEQYF
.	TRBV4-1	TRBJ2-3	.	CASSQDRALGTDTQYF
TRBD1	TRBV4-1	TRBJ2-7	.	CASSQTGVSYEQYF
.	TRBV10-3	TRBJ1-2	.	CAISDGPNYGYTF
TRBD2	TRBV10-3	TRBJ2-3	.	CAISGASGSTDTQYF
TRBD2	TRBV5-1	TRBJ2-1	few	CASSRDGGGFEQFF
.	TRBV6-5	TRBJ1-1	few	CASSYSEGVGERAFF
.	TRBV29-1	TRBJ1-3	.	CSAAIYSGNTIYF
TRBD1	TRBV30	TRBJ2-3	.	CAWDLQGARRDF
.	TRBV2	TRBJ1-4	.	CASRGTHEKLFF
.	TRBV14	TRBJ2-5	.	CASSPGLGGGPRETQYF
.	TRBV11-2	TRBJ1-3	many	CASSPRSSGNTIYF
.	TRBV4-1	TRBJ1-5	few	CASSQEGVGGAGNQPQHF
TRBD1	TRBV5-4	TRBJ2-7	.	CASSFGTETYEQYF
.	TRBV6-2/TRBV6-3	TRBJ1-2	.	CAIGTNYGYTF
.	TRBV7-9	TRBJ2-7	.	CASSRPREIAEQYF
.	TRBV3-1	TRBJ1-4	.	CASSYLRGSTNEKLFF
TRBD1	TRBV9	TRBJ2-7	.	CASSVETGETSYEQYF
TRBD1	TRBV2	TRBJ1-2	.	CASSAKQGFYGYTF
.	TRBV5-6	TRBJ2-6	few	CASSFQYSHTHSSGANVLTF
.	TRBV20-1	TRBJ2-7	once	CSARPRTLPSYEQYF
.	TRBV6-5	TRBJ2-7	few	CASSYRGERIYEQYF
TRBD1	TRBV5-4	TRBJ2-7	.	CASSGQGSYEQYF
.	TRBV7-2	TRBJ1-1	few	CASSLDLSNTEAFF
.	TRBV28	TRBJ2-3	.	CASSTMWGETGTDTQYF
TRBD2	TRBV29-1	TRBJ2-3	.	CSVERGGTDTQYF
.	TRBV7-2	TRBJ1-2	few	CASSLLPDTSYGYTF
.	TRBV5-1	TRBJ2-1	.	CASSLGATRDWNEQFF
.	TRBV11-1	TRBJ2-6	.	CASSIRGANVLTF
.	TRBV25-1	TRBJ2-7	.	CASSELGEGKHEQYF
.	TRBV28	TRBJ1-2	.	CASSSSPNYGYTF
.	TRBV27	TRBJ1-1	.	CASSLFQGPKTEAFF
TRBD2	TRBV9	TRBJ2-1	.	CASSLSSGLAGGFSYNEQFF
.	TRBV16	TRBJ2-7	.	CASSQSAPNYEQYF
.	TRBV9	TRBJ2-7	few	CASSVGAGSYEQYF
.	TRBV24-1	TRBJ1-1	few	CATSDLGIKEETEAFF